Reported below is one TCR beta chain. Its specific antigen is unknown. No base-level quality is on record; no much larger clone is a single base apart. Whole blood was collected in K2EDTA tubes by collaborating institutions according to the institutions' own protocols. Collaborator samples were shipped for TCRbeta analysis as frozen whole blood, isolated PBMCs, or DNA extracted from either sample type. This entry belongs to a study of blood T cell repertoires in COVID-19 (dated by TCRdb to 2019 to 2021). Regarding the research as a whole: Collaborator samples came from the United States, Italy and Spain and covered acute and convalescent phases of COVID-19. Where HLA class I and class II types were available, the types were taken from metadata supplied by the sample provider, not from assay-based typing. The samples were drawn from the first 160 participants of the ongoing ImmuneRACE study and from 1,254 subjects provided by 6 global collaborators. The sample metadata nearly always contained a de-identified subject ID, COVID-19 status, age in years and sex. The prospective study material was composed of cDNA or gDNA derived from T cells, B-cell-depleted T cells, or PBMCs. The dataset comprised deeply sampled blood TCRbeta repertoires from subjects exposed to, actively infected with, or recovered from COVID-19. A freely available public database, intended as a resource for researchers studying the immune response to SARS-CoV-2, is where the repertoires were released. What the research found in general, with its limitations: The amount of clinical and demographic metadata varied by source and participant and was provided uncurated.

TCRbeta CDR3 regions were amplified from genomic DNA by means of the immunoSEQ Assay, a bias-controlled multiplex PCR. The source study handled its data this way. The number of nucleated cells in each sample was estimated from the amplification of reference gene primers within the assay. Sequence reads were collapsed and filtered to measure the absolute abundance of every unique TCRbeta CDR3 rearrangement. For each sample, productive Simpson clonality was calculated as the square root of Simpson's diversity index over productive rearrangements. The table was pulled from immuneACCESS by TCRdb, which kept in-frame rearrangements only. Such tables lose some clones; where checked, under half of the loss comes from unresolved V genes, and the rest has no known cause. V and J calls plus clone size are reproduced from that table; the DNA served to infer D and trimming. Here the sample has 110,000 or so clones; around 85% occur a single time. The ten largest clones add up to about 1.6% of the sample.

The germline V gene (reference sequence) provides CDR1 GTSNPN and CDR2 SVGIG. Spanning cysteine to phenylalanine, the CDR3 consists of 14 amino acids. The entry retains the CDR3 DNA only, 42 bases that are in frame from base 1. The germline ends are 13 bases apart after V is trimmed by 3 bases and J by 2 bases. This TCR came from a man in his fifties with acute or convalescent COVID-19. Material for sequencing was peripheral blood. The rearrangement combines TRBV30 with TRBJ1-1; the D gene is possibly TRBD1, with 6 bases matching. Read as DNA, the sequence is TGTGCCTGGAGCCCCCTAGGGGGTAACACTGAAGCTTTCTTT. This sequence encodes CAWSPLGGNTEAFF.